This T cell receptor (beta chain) was documented in a study of Ad26.COV2.S vaccination and SARS-CoV-2 variants. Broader study findings: Placebo recipients and vaccine recipients were similar in non-spike TCR breadth.

TCRdb keeps only in-frame clones here, not all; method: immunoSEQ multiplex PCR. The data contain around 370,000 clones, about 91% of them singletons. Trimming left V 4 bases short and J 5 bases short, with 8 bases between. The length of the CDR3 is 11 residues. CDR1 is SQVTM and CDR2 is ANQGSEA in the germline V gene. Concerning this clone: The antigen remains undetermined.

V is TRBV29-1 and J is TRBJ1-1, with D unresolved. The sequence derives from a human donor who had recovered from COVID-19. Sequenced material: peripheral blood, taken after recovery from COVID-19. The CDR3 coding sequence is TGCAGCGTTGCGCGCTTGACTGAAGCTTTCTTT. Encoded protein: CSVARLTEAFF.